A single sample is the source of the 25 T cell receptor beta chains below, sequenced in a study of identical twins. One entry per CDR3 protein results from TCRdb running MiXCR on the 5' RACE reads. The data hold roughly 710,000 distinct CDR3 sequences, with around 6.1% observed a single time. The sequenced sample was naive T cells sorted from blood. The receptors derive from a man between 18 and 29 years old in good health.

This clonotype was seen repeatedly, ten times or more. The chain has TRBV7-2 and TRBJ2-2; D not resolved. Trimming cost V 5 bases and J 0 bases, with 13 bases left between them. The CDR3 is made up of 16 amino acids. Per germline, CDR1 SGHTA and CDR2 FQGNSA. The CDR3 reads CASSAAFLANTGELFF. The CDR3 DNA follows: TGTGCCAGCAGCGCAGCCTTTCTCGCGAACACCGGGGAGCTGTTTTTT.

This clonotype was recorded at least ten times. The rearrangement uses TRBV12-3 or TRBV12-4 and TRBJ2-1; the match to TRBD2 covers 12 bases. The CDR3 sequence is 19 residues long. V was pared by 1 base and J by 0 bases, with 7 bases of the junction left unmatched. Here the CDR3 DNA reads TGTGCCAGCAGTTTAGTACTAGCGGGAGGACCTAGCTCCTACAATGAGCAGTTCTTC. Translated: CASSLVLAGGPSSYNEQFF.

This clonotype was observed a few times. The V and J genes are TRBV6-1 and TRBJ2-5; D ambiguous. V lost 6 bases and J lost 5, with 13 bases in between. The CDR3 runs to 13 residues. Germline V gives CDR1 MNHNS, CDR2 SASEGT. The CDR3 sequence is CASSPGEWETQYF. In DNA form, the CDR3 reads TGTGCCAGCAGCCCGGGTGAATGGGAGACCCAGTACTTC.

The sample holds many counts of this clonotype. This chain uses TRBV9 with TRBJ2-1; D uncertain. The CDR3 has 14 amino acids. V shed 2 bases and J shed 4 bases, with 10 bases lying between them. Germline CDR1 SGDLS, CDR2 YYNGEE. The DNA for the CDR3 is TGTGCCAGCAGCGTCGAGGAAAATTACAATGAGCAGTTCTTC. Translated: CASSVEENYNEQFF.

This clonotype appeared many times. V gene TRBV12-3 or TRBV12-4 combines with J gene TRBJ2-3; no definite D call. This CDR3 has 12 amino acids. The V gene lost 3 bases and the J gene lost 2 bases, with 3 bases spanning the gap. CDR3 sequence reads: CASSFFTDTQYF. The CDR3 bases are TGTGCCAGCAGTTTCTTCACAGATACGCAGTATTTT.

This clonotype was recorded at least ten times. This sequence joins TRBV10-3 and TRBJ2-2; TRBD2 matches 8 bases. This CDR3 is 18 amino acids long. V trimming: 4 bases; J trimming: 5 bases; junction bases outside the gene matches: 15. Germline CDR1 reads ENHRY; CDR2 reads SYGVKD. The CDR3: CAISGGRGNSGMTGELFF. CDR3 coding DNA: TGTGCCATCAGTGGAGGGCGGGGAAATAGCGGGATGACCGGGGAGCTGTTTTTT.

This clonotype was counted ten times or more. The rearrangement links TRBV12-3 or TRBV12-4 to TRBJ1-5; D may be TRBD1 (5 bases). The germline V and J ends were trimmed by 5 bases and 7 bases, with 15 bases remaining between them. The CDR3 spans 14 residues. CDR3 in DNA: TGTGCCAGCAGTCCACTGGGGTGGGGGCAGCCCCAGCATTTT. This codes for CASSPLGWGQPQHF.

In this sample, this clonotype turned up a few times. The chain couples TRBV20-1 to TRBJ1-5, with D maybe TRBD1 (5 bases). Per the germline V gene, CDR1 is DFQATT and CDR2 is SNEGSKA (reference sequence). This CDR3 spans 15 amino acids. The V and J ends lost 3 bases and 2 bases respectively, with 14 bases between them. CDR3 in DNA: TGCAGTGCTAGCCCCGCGCAGGGAGGCAATCAGCCCCAGCATTTT. Translating gives CSASPAQGGNQPQHF.

This clonotype has a count of ten or more. This chain connects TRBV4-1 to TRBJ2-1, with 7 positions matching TRBD1. Germline V gene lookup returns CDR1 MGHRA and CDR2 YSYEKL. After removal of 1 base from V and 7 bases from J, the junction contained 4 bases not matched to a gene. The CDR3 has 14 amino acids. This CDR3 reads CASSQVDRANEQFF. The CDR3 DNA reads TGCGCCAGCAGCCAAGTTGACAGGGCGAATGAGCAGTTCTTC.

This clonotype came up many times. An end of the junction does not agree with germline; a read error may underlie this. This rearrangement joins TRBV12-3 or TRBV12-4 to TRBJ2-2; D may match TRBD1 or TRBD2 (6 bases each). CDR3 length: 16 amino acids. CDR3 nucleotide sequence: TGTGCCAGCAGCTTAGGGGGGACTCTGAACACCGGGGAGCTGTTTTTT. Translation gives CASSLGGTLNTGELFF.

This clonotype has ten or more counts. The J gene is TRBJ2-2, the V gene TRBV30; D is unresolved. CDR1 is GTSNPN, CDR2 SVGIG, per germline (reference sequence). V gave up 3 bases and J gave up 5 bases, with 4 bases separating them. CDR3 length: 11 amino acids. CDR3 region: CAWRRTGELFF. The DNA of the CDR3 is TGTGCCTGGAGAAGAACCGGGGAGCTGTTTTTT.

This clonotype has more than one count but fewer than ten. The rearrangement joins TRBV10-3 to TRBJ2-7; D gene uncertain. Looked up from germline, CDR1 is ENHRY and CDR2 is SYGVKD. This CDR3 comprises 12 residues. V shed 3 bases and J shed 0 bases, with 3 bases lying between them. The CDR3 DNA sequence: TGTGCCATCAGTGACGACTCCTACGAGCAGTACTTC. Translating it yields CAISDDSYEQYF.

This sequence joins TRBV3-1 and TRBJ2-1; D gene uncertain. Germline CDR1 is LGHDT and CDR2 is YNNKEL (reference sequence). The V end was cut by 1 base, the J end by 6 bases, with 7 bases between. CDR3 length: 13 amino acids. Here the CDR3 reads CASSQAAVNEQFF. The CDR3 DNA is TGTGCCAGCAGCCAAGCGGCGGTCAATGAGCAGTTCTTC.

This clonotype has at least ten counts. The chain combines TRBV9 with TRBJ2-4; D could derive from TRBD1 or TRBD2 (5 bases each). Trimming removed 4 bases at V and 3 bases at J, with 14 bases between. CDR1 SGDLS and CDR2 YYNGEE come from the germline V gene. CDR3 length: 15 amino acids. The CDR3 here is CASSPKGPLKNIQYF. CDR3 bases: TGTGCCAGCAGCCCGAAGGGACCGCTCAAAAACATTCAGTACTTC.

The table lists this clonotype with many counts. This rearrangement joins TRBV7-9 to TRBJ1-2, with TRBD1 matching over 7 bases. The length of the CDR3 is 15 residues. With 4 bases clipped from V and 3 bases from J, the junction kept 8 bases outside the gene matches. Germline V gene lookup returns CDR1 SEHNR and CDR2 FQNEAQ (reference sequence). In nucleotides, the CDR3 is TGTGCCAGCAGCTGGCCGGGACAGAAAGACTATGGCTACACCTTC. Its translation is CASSWPGQKDYGYTF.

The chain couples TRBV12-3 or TRBV12-4 to TRBJ2-2, with TRBD2 matching over 9 bases. CDR3 size: 15 residues. V lost 8 bases, J lost 6 bases, and 10 bases stayed unmatched. CDR3 loop: CASRTDGGGAGELFF. CDR3 nucleotides: TGTGCCAGCCGCACGGACGGCGGGGGGGCCGGGGAGCTGTTTTTT.

V and J are TRBV7-8 and TRBJ2-2; TRBD1 is a possible D gene (5 bases). V was trimmed by 5 bases and J by 6 bases, leaving 19 bases between them. Germline CDR1 reads SGHVS; CDR2 reads FQNEAQ. This CDR3 has 16 amino acids. CDR3 protein: CASSQGSRVESGELFF. CDR3 coding DNA: TGTGCCAGCAGCCAAGGAAGCAGGGTGGAATCCGGGGAGCTGTTTTTT.

This clonotype was seen at least ten times. This sequence joins TRBV7-3 and TRBJ2-2; no clear D gene. CDR3 length: 13 residues. V dropped 3 bases and J dropped 0 bases, with 2 bases sitting between them. Germline loops: CDR1 SGHTA, CDR2 FQGTGA. CDR3 sequence reads: CASSLTNTGELFF. CDR3 coding DNA: TGTGCCAGCAGCTTGACGAACACCGGGGAGCTGTTTTTT.

This clonotype came up many times. The V and J genes are TRBV24-1 and TRBJ2-1; 8 bases line up with TRBD2. The V gene's germline CDR1 is KGHDR and CDR2 SFDVKD. With V trimmed by 1 base and J by 6 bases, 10 bases remained unmatched. CDR3 length: 17 amino acids. CDR3 DNA sequence: TGTGCCACCAGTGATTTTCTGGTTAGCGGGACCGTCAATGAGCAGTTCTTC. This sequence encodes CATSDFLVSGTVNEQFF.

Many counts were recorded for this clonotype. The rearrangement links TRBV3-1 to TRBJ2-7; D gene uncertain. In germline, CDR1 is LGHDT, CDR2 YNNKEL (reference sequence). The CDR3 sequence is 15 residues long. V was clipped by 0 bases and J by 9 bases, with 18 bases between them. Here the CDR3 reads CASSQDPSPLGVQYF. In DNA form, the CDR3 reads TGTGCCAGCAGCCAAGATCCTTCCCCCCTGGGCGTGCAGTACTTC.

There are a few counts of this clonotype. The V and J genes are TRBV27 and TRBJ2-1; D perhaps matches TRBD1 (6 bases). CDR1 and CDR2 (germline): MNHEY, SMNVEV (reference sequence). With 3 bases removed from V and 0 bases from J, the gap between germline ends came to 9 bases. This CDR3 contains 15 residues. CDR3 in DNA: TGTGCCAGCAGTTTGACAGGCACCTCCTACAATGAGCAGTTCTTC. Translation gives CASSLTGTSYNEQFF.

This clonotype showed up many times. The chain links TRBV7-2 to TRBJ2-5, with 12 bases fitting TRBD2. V lost 2 bases, J lost 2 bases, and 3 bases stayed unmatched. CDR1 SGHTA and CDR2 FQGNSA come from the germline V gene. CDR3 length: 16 residues. The CDR3 sequence is CASSLSGLAGQETQYF. The CDR3 nucleotides read TGTGCCAGCAGCTTATCAGGACTAGCGGGACAAGAGACCCAGTACTTC.

This clonotype occurred many times. This rearrangement joins TRBV4-2 to TRBJ2-1; possible D gene TRBD2, 5 bases. The V gene lost 4 bases and the J gene lost 9 bases, with 22 bases spanning the gap. The CDR3 is 16 residues long. From germline, CDR1 is LGHNA and CDR2 YNFKEQ. CDR3 residues: CASSPQNLGVAGEQFF. CDR3 DNA sequence: TGTGCCAGCAGCCCCCAGAACCTTGGGGTCGCGGGTGAGCAGTTCTTC.

This rearrangement joins TRBV18 to TRBJ2-7, with 9 bases that match TRBD2. Germline assignment: CDR1 KGHSH and CDR2 LQKENI. V shed 3 bases and J 0 bases; nucleotides not matched to a gene: 3. The CDR3 spans 15 residues. CDR3 sequence: CASSPPSGNSYEQYF. The CDR3 bases are TGTGCCAGCTCACCCCCTAGCGGGAACTCCTACGAGCAGTACTTC.

Comments on this clonotype: This may come from a read error, since a much larger clone is one base off. The conserved phenylalanine or tryptophan normally closing the CDR3 is absent here, so this likely arose from a read error. The rearrangement uses TRBV20-1 and TRBJ2-3, with 10 nucleotides matching TRBD2. With 1 base clipped from V and 4 bases from J, the junction kept 5 bases outside the gene matches. Germline V CDR1 and CDR2: DFQATT, SNEGSKA (reference sequence). The CDR3 extends over 15 amino acids. The CDR3 region has the DNA TGCAGTGCTAGAGTGGCTAGCGGGAGCGCAGATACGCAGTATGTT. Encoded protein: CSARVASGSADTQYV.